The 5 T cell receptor beta chains reported below all come from one sample, sequenced in a study of cytomegalovirus exposure and HLA in healthy donors. Vbeta (60) and Jbeta (13) primers were used in the PCR. Repertoires were generated with immunoSEQ multiplex PCR, while TCRdb's copy carries only in-frame clones and drops some. The table shows about 140,000 clones, with less than 80% occurring only once. The sample comprised PBMCs. All receptors come from a woman aged 45-65 years in good health and CMV-seropositive.

The J gene is TRBJ1-2, the V gene TRBV6-5, with no clear D. This CDR3 spans 14 amino acids. Trimming removed 6 bases from V and 2 bases from J, with 13 bases in between. Germline-derived CDR1 and CDR2 are MNHEY and SVGAGI. This CDR3 reads CASSRGGGNYGYTF. In nucleotides, the CDR3 is TGTGCCAGCAGCCGCGGAGGAGGGAACTATGGCTACACCTTC.

The chain links TRBV5-6 to TRBJ2-1; maybe TRBD2 (6 bases). V was clipped by 2 bases and J by 5 bases, with 11 bases between them. In germline, CDR1 is SGHDT, CDR2 YYEEEE. The CDR3 loop spans 14 amino acids. The CDR3 DNA reads TGTGCCAGCAGCTTTCCCACGGGGGACAATGAGCAGTTCTTC. Protein: CASSFPTGDNEQFF. Together with reference TRBV5-6 and TRBJ2-1, the CDR3 gives the full variable domain: DAGVTQSPTHLIKTRGQQVTLRCSPKSGHDTVSWYQQALGQGPQFIFQYYEEEERQRGNFPDRFSGHQFPNYSSELNVNALLLGDSALYLCASSFPTGDNEQFFGPGTRLTVL.

Only a few counts were recorded for this clone. V and J are TRBV7-9 and TRBJ1-5; no clear D. The V end lost 2 bases, the J end lost 6 bases, and 5 bases lay between the germline ends. The CDR3 sequence is 12 residues long. Germline lookup yields CDR1 SEHNR and CDR2 FQNEAQ (reference sequence). The CDR3 nucleotides read TGTGCCAGCAGCTTATCTTTTCAGCCCCAGCATTTT. Protein sequence: CASSLSFQPQHF.

The chain joins TRBV6-5 to TRBJ1-5, with 9 positions matching TRBD1. The germline gives CDR1 MNHEY, CDR2 SVGAGI. CDR3 length: 14 amino acids. The junction had 3 bases not matched to a gene; V was cut back by 5 bases and J by 4 bases. CDR3 in DNA: TGTGCCAGCAGTCCGGACAGGGGTAATCAGCCCCAGCATTTT. Translated, it gives CASSPDRGNQPQHF.

A note on this clone: A read error may produce the germline difference seen at one junction end. The gene calls are TRBV6-4 and TRBJ2-3; 13 bases agree with TRBD2. Germline CDR1 reads MRHNA; CDR2 reads SNTAGT. CDR3 size: 15 residues. CDR3 sequence: CASSPTSGGRDPQYF. The CDR3 nucleotides read TGTGCCAGCAGCCCGACTAGCGGGGGGAGAGATCCGCAGTATTTT.